This paragraph covers one TCR beta chain sequence. Antigen specificity is unknown. The source of the sample is a study of CD4 T cells in relation to SARS-CoV-2 and coronaviruses. The unexposed donors gave CD4+ T cells in about 2010-2019, prior to COVID-19. CD4+ T cells were isolated from the cells after nine to eleven days of culture. The table came from immunoSEQ multiplex PCR; TCRdb's copy has only in-frame clones and leaves some out. The sample lists under 20,000 clones; 70% to 85% were seen once. The sample was CD4+ T cells from PBMCs, cultured in vitro. This receptor was obtained from a human donor in good health.

The CDR3 bases are TGCGCCAGCAGCTTGGGGAGCGGCTTTTTGGGAAACACCATATATTTT. It yields the protein CASSLGSGFLGNTIYF. This chain connects TRBV5-1 to TRBJ1-3, with unresolved D. V lost 0 bases and J lost 4, with 14 bases in between. There are 16 residues in the CDR3. Germline loops: CDR1 SGHRS, CDR2 YFSETQ.